A single sample gave rise to the 13 T cell receptor beta chains below, sequenced in a study of cytomegalovirus exposure and HLA in healthy donors. PCR employed 60 Vbeta and 13 Jbeta primers. Sequencing was performed with immunoSEQ multiplex PCR; in TCRdb, only in-frame clones are kept and a portion is missing. Here the sample spans more than 95,000 clones, 70% to 75% being singletons. The sequenced material came from PBMCs. The receptors here all came from a man in his forties in good health and CMV-seronegative.

The rearrangement uses TRBV5-3 and TRBJ1-1; 8 nucleotides match TRBD1. TRBV5-3 is treated as an ORF (open reading frame) with a function not yet certain. Germline trimming cut 4 bases from V and 2 bases from J; bases unmatched to any gene: 4. This CDR3 comprises 14 residues. CDR3 nucleotide sequence: TGTGCCAGAAGCATAGGACAGGGAAACACTGAAGCTTTCTTT. Translation: CARSIGQGNTEAFF.

This clone was observed a single time. V gene TRBV6-6 combines with J gene TRBJ1-5, with 7 bases that match TRBD1. The CDR3 loop spans 16 amino acids. In germline, CDR1 is MNHNY, CDR2 SVGAGI (reference sequence). J gave up 5 bases and V 0 bases, and 7 bases lay outside the gene matches. The CDR3 sequence is CASSYSTGVGDQPQHF. As DNA, the CDR3 is TGTGCCAGCAGTTACTCTACAGGGGTCGGCGATCAGCCCCAGCATTTT.

The J gene is TRBJ2-5, the V gene TRBV19; 13 bases map to TRBD2. The CDR3 runs 15 residues. From germline, CDR1 is LNHDA and CDR2 SQIVND (reference sequence). Trimming cost V 8 bases and J 4 bases; bases outside gene matches: 7. CDR3 residues: CASRETSGRAETQYF. CDR3 DNA sequence: TGTGCCAGTCGTGAAACTAGCGGGAGGGCAGAGACCCAGTACTTC.

As to this clone: Mismatch with germline at one junction end may stem from a read error. The CDR3 nucleotides are TGTGCTAGCAGCTTAGTGGGACAGATACTCCAGCATTTT. Amino acid sequence: CASSLVGQILQHF. The chain carries TRBV7-7 and TRBJ1-5; 7 nucleotides match TRBD1. From germline, CDR1 is SSHAT and CDR2 FNYEAQ (reference sequence). This CDR3 is 13 amino acids long.

V usage is TRBV2 and J usage is TRBJ2-7, with TRBD2 as a possible D gene (5 bases). The germline V and J ends were trimmed by 2 bases and 0 bases, with 8 bases remaining between them. CDR3 length: 14 amino acids. Germline CDR1 is SNHLY and CDR2 is FYNNEI. CDR3 coding DNA: TGTGCCAGCAGTGAAATAGAGGGCTCCTACGAGCAGTACTTC. This encodes CASSEIEGSYEQYF.

The rearrangement joins TRBV29-1 to TRBJ2-1, with 7 bases aligning to TRBD2. This CDR3 spans 13 amino acids. Germline CDR1 reads SQVTM; CDR2 reads ANQGSEA. J was trimmed by 1 base and V by 7 bases; bases with no gene match: 4. Here the CDR3 reads CSAREGSYNEQFF. The CDR3 DNA sequence: TGCAGCGCCAGGGAGGGGTCCTACAATGAGCAGTTCTTC.

This clone was picked up one time. The rearrangement links TRBV4-3 to TRBJ1-3; no definite D call. V was pared by 0 bases and J by 2 bases, with 11 bases between. CDR1 is LGHNA and CDR2 is YSLEER in the germline V gene. There are 16 residues in the CDR3. The CDR3 sequence: CASSQDPPGAGNTIYF. DNA for the CDR3: TGCGCCAGCAGCCAAGATCCCCCGGGAGCTGGAAACACCATATATTTT.

The J gene is TRBJ2-1, the V gene TRBV9; possible D gene TRBD2, 6 bases. Germline CDR1 is SGDLS and CDR2 is YYNGEE. The V gene lost 4 bases and the J gene lost 4 bases, with 15 bases spanning the gap. The CDR3 is 15 residues long. The CDR3 bases are TGTGCCAGCAGCTACCGGGACTTCCTATACAATGAGCAGTTCTTC. Its translation: CASSYRDFLYNEQFF. Full variable domain (outside the CDR3, taken from reference TRBV9 and TRBJ2-1): DSGVTQTPKHLITATGQRVTLRCSPRSGDLSVYWYQQSLDQGLQFLIQYYNGEERAKGNILERFSAQQFPDLHSELNLSSLELGDSALYFCASSYRDFLYNEQFFGPGTRLTVL.

The J gene is TRBJ2-7, the V gene TRBV11-3; 8 bases fit TRBD1. The V segment lost 5 bases and the J segment 6 bases; nucleotides outside the gene matches: 6. The CDR3 contains 13 residues. Per germline, CDR1 SGHNT and CDR2 YENEEA. The CDR3 nucleotides read TGTGCCAGCAGCCCTATGACAGGGGCCGAGCAGTACTTC. This translates into CASSPMTGAEQYF.

The chain carries TRBV19 and TRBJ1-1, with a weak D call TRBD1 (6 bases). Germline loops: CDR1 LNHDA, CDR2 SQIVND (reference sequence). V was clipped by 1 base and J by 7 bases, with 10 bases between them. There are 13 residues in the CDR3. CDR3 in amino acids: CASSIGTGLEAFF. The CDR3 coding sequence is TGTGCCAGTAGTATAGGTACAGGGCTTGAAGCTTTCTTT.

The V gene is TRBV6-5, the J gene TRBJ2-1; perhaps TRBD1 as D (5 bases). Trimming removed 4 bases at V and 2 bases at J, with 6 bases between. The CDR3 consists of 13 residues. Germline V lookup: CDR1 MNHEY, CDR2 SVGAGI. In nucleotides, the CDR3 is TGTGCCAGCAGTTCCAGGGCCTACAATGAGCAGTTCTTC. Translation gives CASSSRAYNEQFF.

This clone was recorded a few times. This chain connects TRBV5-6 to TRBJ1-1; TRBD1 aligns across 7 bases. There are 16 residues in the CDR3. Trimming at V came to 5 bases and at J to 2 bases, leaving 12 bases not matched to a gene. Germline V lookup: CDR1 SGHDT, CDR2 YYEEEE. CDR3 in amino acids: CASRLNGQVTNTEAFF. The CDR3 nucleotides are TGTGCCAGCAGGCTTAACGGACAGGTGACAAACACTGAAGCTTTCTTT.

This rearrangement joins TRBV29-1 to TRBJ1-2; D is possibly TRBD1 (5 bases). V lost 6 bases to trimming and J lost 5 bases, with 22 bases between them. Germline V gene data show CDR1 as SQVTM and CDR2 as ANQGSEA. The CDR3 covers 15 residues. The CDR3 region has the DNA TGCAGCGTCGCCGCCACGGGGGACCGAGGTTATGGCTACACCTTC. This encodes CSVAATGDRGYGYTF.